Below, 32 T cell receptor beta chains from the same sample are listed, as sequenced in a study of CD8 T cells in ankylosing spondylitis. What these receptors recognize is not known. Study results and caveats: In ankylosing spondylitis blood, a motif of roughly 8 highly homologous TCR beta variants appeared characteristic.

TCRdb called the 5' RACE reads again in MiXCR, with one record for every CDR3 protein. Found here are 500,000 or so distinct CDR3 sequences, approximately 5% of them singletons; the top ten hold around 3.4%. The sequenced material came from blood, either unsorted or a sorted T cell fraction (not recorded which). Receptor source: a male donor with ankylosing spondylitis.

Ten or more counts support this clonotype. The chain recombines TRBV4-2 with TRBJ2-7; perhaps TRBD2 as D (6 bases). The CDR3 consists of 14 residues. From germline, CDR1 is LGHNA and CDR2 YNFKEQ. Trimming took 1 base from V and 6 from J, leaving 13 bases between them. The CDR3 reads CASSQAGVGTEQYF. The CDR3 nucleotides are TGTGCCAGCAGCCAAGCGGGAGTGGGAACCGAGCAGTACTTC.

The table lists this clonotype with many counts. The CDR3 loop reads CSARDHGSQETQYF. The CDR3 DNA follows: TGCAGTGCTAGAGATCACGGGAGCCAAGAGACCCAGTACTTC. The genes are TRBV20-1 and TRBJ2-5, with D possibly TRBD2 on 6 matching bases. The CDR3 has 14 amino acids. Trimming removed 0 bases from V and 1 base from J, with 9 bases in between. In germline, CDR1 is DFQATT, CDR2 SNEGSKA (reference sequence).

In this sample, this clonotype turned up many times. The chain joins TRBV5-1 to TRBJ2-7; the D gene is possibly TRBD2 (5 bases). Trimming cost V 5 bases and J 2 bases, with 17 bases left between them. The germline gives CDR1 SGHRS, CDR2 YFSETQ. The CDR3 loop spans 15 amino acids. The CDR3 DNA reads as TGCGCCAGCAGACCCACTAGGGAAATAGCCTACGAGCAGTACTTC. Translating it yields CASRPTREIAYEQYF.

This clonotype was recorded many times. CDR3 residues: CASSLAGTGAYEQYF. For the CDR3, the DNA is TGCGCCAGCAGCCTAGCGGGGACAGGGGCCTACGAGCAGTACTTC. This rearrangement joins TRBV4-3 to TRBJ2-7; TRBD1 matches at 10 bases. Germline V gene data show CDR1 as LGHNA and CDR2 as YSLEER. The CDR3 length is 15 residues. The J segment lost 2 bases and the V segment lost 4 bases, leaving 5 bases of the junction unmatched.

This clonotype was seen many times. This chain uses TRBV20-1 with TRBJ1-6, with a weak D call TRBD1 (5 bases). The CDR3 totals 13 residues. V shed 0 bases and J shed 9 bases, with 9 bases lying between them. Germline V lookup: CDR1 DFQATT, CDR2 SNEGSKA (reference sequence). The CDR3 reads CSARDSGASPLHF. CDR3 DNA sequence: TGCAGTGCTAGAGACTCTGGGGCTTCACCCCTCCACTTT.

This clonotype was seen a handful of times. The chain employs TRBV20-1 and TRBJ2-5; the match to TRBD2 covers 9 bases. V was pared by 3 bases and J by 1 base, with 3 bases of the junction left unmatched. CDR1 and CDR2 from the germline V gene are DFQATT and SNEGSKA (reference sequence). The length of the CDR3 is 14 residues. CDR3 residues: CSARRREGQETQYF. The CDR3 DNA follows: TGCAGTGCTAGGAGGCGGGAGGGCCAAGAGACCCAGTACTTC.

In regard to this clonotype: It is likely a read error, because the conserved phenylalanine at the end of the CDR3 is missing. This chain uses TRBV18 with TRBJ1-2; 8 bases map to TRBD1. J lost 3 bases, V lost 4 bases, and 1 base had no gene match. Germline CDR1 is KGHSH and CDR2 is LQKENI. The CDR3 has 13 residues. The CDR3, as DNA: TGTGCCAGCTCACAGGGACAGGACTATGGCTACACCATC. It encodes CASSQGQDYGYTI.

Notes on this clonotype: This may stem from a read error, because a much larger clone lies one nucleotide away. The chain joins TRBV20-1 to TRBJ2-1, with 7 nucleotides matching TRBD2. TRBJ2-7 matches the DNA end more closely, so the J call is doubtful. Germline V gene sequence: CDR1 DFQATT, CDR2 SNEGSKA (reference sequence). The CDR3 spans 15 residues. The CDR3 region has the DNA TGCAGTGCTAGAGATGGTCTAGCGGCATACAATGAGCAGTACTTC. Translation gives CSARDGLAAYNEQYF.

This clonotype appeared many times. V and J are TRBV20-1 and TRBJ1-6; unclear D gene. CDR3 size: 13 residues. Germline V gene sequence: CDR1 DFQATT, CDR2 SNEGSKA (reference sequence). CDR3 amino acids: CTTRPLDNSPLHF. CDR3 DNA sequence: TGCACGACTCGGCCCTTGGATAATTCACCCCTCCACTTT.

V gene TRBV7-6 combines with J gene TRBJ2-3; no reliable D call. The CDR3 loop spans 12 amino acids. Germline CDR1 and CDR2: SGHVS and FNYEAQ. Trimming took 1 base from V and 8 from J, leaving 7 bases between them. DNA of the CDR3: TGTGCCAGCAGCTTAGTCAGGTCTACGCAGTATTTT. This codes for CASSLVRSTQYF.

Ten or more counts support this clonotype. The V and J genes are TRBV9 and TRBJ2-1; 7 bases match TRBD2. This CDR3 contains 15 residues. Trimming removed 4 bases from V and 3 bases from J; junction bases left unmatched: 7. Germline lookup yields CDR1 SGDLS and CDR2 YYNGEE. The DNA for the CDR3 is TGTGCCAGCAGCCCCCAGACTAGCTTCTACAATGAGCAGTTCTTC. Translation gives CASSPQTSFYNEQFF.

This clonotype was recorded many times. The chain combines TRBV10-2 with TRBJ2-5; 10 bases line up with TRBD1. The J segment lost 9 bases and the V segment lost 3 bases, leaving 13 bases of the junction unmatched. There are 16 residues in the CDR3. CDR1 is WSHSY, CDR2 SAAADI, per germline. Here the CDR3 DNA reads TGCGCCAGCAGTGACCCTCCGGGACAGGGGCCCGAATCCCAGTACTTC. Protein: CASSDPPGQGPESQYF.

The table lists this clonotype with many counts. The chain is built from TRBV24-1 and TRBJ2-7, with D possibly being TRBD2 (5 bases). CDR3 length equals 13 residues. Trimming shortened V by 4 bases and J by 3 bases, and 9 bases separated the two germline ends. The germline CDR1 and CDR2 sequences are KGHDR and SFDVKD. The CDR3 here is CATSDQGSYEQYF. In nucleotides, the CDR3 is TGTGCCACCAGTGACCAAGGGAGCTACGAGCAGTACTTC.

This clonotype was counted ten times or more. CDR3 nucleotide sequence: TGTGCCAGCAGCCCCCCAGATCAGCCCCAGCATTTT. It yields the protein CASSPPDQPQHF. The chain has TRBV12-3 or TRBV12-4 and TRBJ1-5; D unresolved. Trimming left V 6 bases short and J 5 bases short, with 8 bases between. This CDR3 has 12 residues.

At least ten counts were recorded for this clonotype. The chain links TRBV12-3 or TRBV12-4 to TRBJ1-5; perhaps TRBD1 as D (5 bases). With 6 bases removed from V and 15 bases from J, the gap between germline ends came to 18 bases. This CDR3 is 12 amino acids long. The CDR3 DNA is TGTGCCAGCAGCCCCCAGGGCGGGAGACGGCATTTT. It yields the protein CASSPQGGRRHF.

Notes on this clonotype: A much larger clone sits a single nucleotide away, making a read error possible. The V gene is TRBV12-3 or TRBV12-4, the J gene TRBJ1-2; 9 nucleotides align to TRBD1. The CDR3 extends over 15 amino acids. J lost 2 bases, V lost 5 bases, and 6 bases had no gene match. The CDR3 protein is CASSNRQGENYGYTF. CDR3 in DNA: TGTGCCAGCAGTAACCGACAGGGGGAGAACTATGGCTACACCTTC.

This clonotype was recorded at least ten times. The chain couples TRBV5-1 to TRBJ2-3, with 7 bases lining up with TRBD1. After removal of 2 bases from V and 5 bases from J, the junction contained 17 bases not matched to a gene. The length of the CDR3 is 18 residues. Germline CDR1 reads SGHRS; CDR2 reads YFSETQ. The CDR3 DNA reads TGCGCCAGCAGCTTCGGGACAGCCTTCCGAGTAGGTGTAGATACGCAGTATTTT. This sequence encodes CASSFGTAFRVGVDTQYF.

This clonotype was observed a handful of times. The chain links TRBV11-2 to TRBJ2-3; 12 bases agree with TRBD2. The CDR3 runs 16 residues. The J segment lost 1 base and the V segment lost 4 bases, leaving 3 bases of the junction unmatched. CDR1 is SGHAT and CDR2 is FQNNGV in the germline V gene. The CDR3 spells CASSYWTSGGTDTQYF. Here the CDR3 DNA reads TGTGCCAGCAGCTACTGGACTAGCGGGGGCACAGATACGCAGTATTTT.

This clonotype was seen more than once but under ten times. This chain uses TRBV5-1 with TRBJ2-7; 8 bases map to TRBD1. Germline CDR1 reads SGHRS; CDR2 reads YFSETQ. The CDR3 spans 14 residues. Losses at the gene ends were 4 bases for V and 2 bases for J; bases not matched to a gene: 5. As DNA, the CDR3 is TGCGCCAGCAGCGGAACAGGGGGTGCCTACGAGCAGTACTTC. Translation gives CASSGTGGAYEQYF.

The chain has TRBV20-1 and TRBJ2-5; 13 bases fit TRBD2. Germline V lookup: CDR1 DFQATT, CDR2 SNEGSKA (reference sequence). The CDR3 loop spans 17 amino acids. The V segment lost 5 bases and the J segment 5 bases; nucleotides outside the gene matches: 14. The CDR3 DNA is TGCAGTGCTCCCATCTTACTAGCGGGGGGGCCGATTGAGACCCAGTACTTC. It translates to CSAPILLAGGPIETQYF.

The sample holds a few counts of this clonotype. This chain uses TRBV4-3 with TRBJ2-3; 8 positions agree with TRBD2. With 3 bases clipped from V and 1 base from J, the junction kept 6 bases outside the gene matches. The length of the CDR3 is 16 residues. The germline V gene has CDR1 LGHNA and CDR2 YSLEER. The CDR3 here is CASSQSPGGGTDTQYF. The CDR3 DNA is TGCGCCAGCAGCCAGAGCCCGGGGGGGGGCACAGATACGCAGTATTTT.

In its sample, this clonotype was seen a few times. This chain uses TRBV20-1 with TRBJ1-5, with D unclear. V gave up 6 bases and J gave up 8 bases, with 17 bases separating them. The CDR3 is made up of 13 amino acids. The germline V gene has CDR1 DFQATT and CDR2 SNEGSKA (reference sequence). The CDR3 DNA is TGCAGTGCCCTGTCCGGAGTCGGAGAGCCCCAGCATTTT. Translated: CSALSGVGEPQHF.

This clonotype was counted many times. This chain uses TRBV6-5 with TRBJ2-2; D not certain. Germline V lookup: CDR1 MNHEY, CDR2 SVGAGI. Trimming removed 0 bases from V and 5 bases from J, with 10 bases in between. The CDR3 covers 15 residues. This CDR3 is CASSYSNLRTGELFF. In DNA form, the CDR3 reads TGTGCCAGCAGTTACTCGAATCTGAGGACCGGGGAGCTGTTTTTT.

This clonotype was counted many times. V is TRBV29-1 and J is TRBJ2-3; 8 bases match TRBD2. The CDR3 contains 16 residues. The germline V gene has CDR1 SQVTM and CDR2 ANQGSEA. V shed 0 bases, J shed 1 base, and the junction held 6 bases outside the gene matches. The CDR3 loop reads CSVEDRGGRGTDTQYF. The CDR3 DNA reads TGCAGCGTTGAAGATCGGGGGGGTAGGGGCACAGATACGCAGTATTTT.

This clonotype was counted ten times or more. This chain uses TRBV11-2 with TRBJ2-5; 8 bases fit TRBD1. This CDR3 is built from 14 residues. Germline V gene lookup returns CDR1 SGHAT and CDR2 FQNNGV. The trim removed 6 bases at V and 4 bases at J, leaving 7 bases unmatched. CDR3 coding DNA: TGTGCCAGCAGTTACAACAGGGGGAGAGAGACCCAGTACTTC. Translation: CASSYNRGRETQYF.

This clonotype was picked up many times. This chain connects TRBV29-1 to TRBJ1-4, with D unclear. Deletions cut 4 bases from V and 0 bases from J, with 6 bases between. CDR1 SQVTM and CDR2 ANQGSEA come from the germline V gene. There are 13 residues in the CDR3. The chain's CDR3 is CSVARSTNEKLFF. CDR3 sequence (DNA): TGCAGCGTTGCTAGATCAACTAATGAAAAACTGTTTTTT.

This clonotype was observed at least ten times. This CDR3 is CSAYVVGYTF. For the CDR3, the DNA is TGCAGTGCGTACGTGGTTGGCTACACCTTC. This rearrangement joins TRBV20-1 to TRBJ1-2, with no clear D. The CDR3 is 10 residues long. V shed 6 bases and J shed 7 bases, with 9 bases lying between them. Germline V gives CDR1 DFQATT, CDR2 SNEGSKA (reference sequence).

The CDR3 here is CASSAQGYEQFF. CDR3 coding DNA: TGTGCCAGCAGCGCGCAGGGGTACGAGCAGTTCTTC. This chain links TRBV7-2 with TRBJ2-1; a weak D match, TRBD1 (6 bases). CDR3 length: 12 amino acids. Trimming left V 5 bases short and J 10 bases short, with 12 bases between. The V gene's germline CDR1 is SGHTA and CDR2 FQGNSA.

Many counts were recorded for this clonotype. The V and J genes are TRBV29-1 and TRBJ2-5; D tentatively fits TRBD1 or TRBD2 (6 bases each). Trimming took off 4 bases at V and 2 bases at J, with 17 bases between the two ends. Germline values: CDR1 SQVTM, CDR2 ANQGSEA. The CDR3 sequence is 15 residues long. The CDR3 spells CSVAYGSGQQETQYF. CDR3 bases: TGCAGCGTTGCATATGGTAGCGGACAGCAAGAGACCCAGTACTTC.

This clonotype was counted at least ten times. This chain joins TRBV29-1 and TRBJ2-1; 7 nucleotides align to TRBD1. Germline CDR1 and CDR2: SQVTM and ANQGSEA. The CDR3 consists of 13 residues. With 7 bases clipped from V and 4 bases from J, the junction kept 7 bases outside the gene matches. The CDR3 loop is CSASGTAYNEQFF. For the CDR3, the DNA is TGCAGCGCCTCCGGGACAGCTTACAATGAGCAGTTCTTC.

Many counts were recorded for this clonotype. V is TRBV5-5 and J is TRBJ2-3, with D perhaps matching TRBD1 (6 bases). The CDR3 loop spans 14 amino acids. CDR1 and CDR2 from the germline V gene are SGHKS and YYEKEE (reference sequence). V was trimmed by 7 bases and J by 1 base, leaving 13 bases between them. The CDR3 loop is CASAVGQGTDTQYF. Written as DNA, the CDR3 is TGTGCCAGCGCAGTGGGACAAGGCACAGATACGCAGTATTTT.

This clonotype was seen ten or more times. The chain uses TRBV20-1 and TRBJ2-7; 9 bases map to TRBD2. V lost 7 bases to trimming and J lost 2 bases; unmatched junction nucleotides: 3. The length of the CDR3 is 12 residues. Germline lookup yields CDR1 DFQATT and CDR2 SNEGSKA (reference sequence). Here the CDR3 reads CSGGLATYEQYF. CDR3 sequence (DNA): TGCAGTGGGGGACTAGCAACCTACGAGCAGTACTTC.